The 4 T cell receptor beta chains presented below share a single source sample, sequenced in a study of long-term antiretroviral therapy in people with HIV (dated by TCRdb to between 2021 and 2023). Sequencing of the TRB variable region was done with the immunoSEQ hsTCRB v3.0 assay at survey level resolution. In TCRdb, the immuneACCESS table is reduced to in-frame sequences with V and J assigned. These tables do not hold every clone; where another copy was compared, an unresolved V gene accounts for under half, and the others remain unexplained. Present in this sample are roughly 14,000 clones, around 88% of which were seen just once. Clones ranked in the top ten supply roughly 15% of the sample. The sample consisted of unsorted PBMCs, taken 2.2 to 2.4 years before starting antiretroviral therapy. Source of these receptors: a woman in her 30s with HIV.

The chain joins TRBV6-1 to TRBJ1-1; 9 bases agree with TRBD1. The V gene end was trimmed by 7 bases and the J gene end by 1 base; junction bases not matched to a gene: 4. Germline V gene sequence: CDR1 MNHNS, CDR2 SASEGT. The CDR3 loop spans 14 amino acids. CDR3 sequence: CASNPGQGNTEAFF. The DNA for the CDR3 is TGTGCCAGCAATCCGGGACAGGGGAACACTGAAGCTTTCTTT.

The V and J genes are TRBV4-3 and TRBJ2-7, with unresolved D. CDR1 LGHNA and CDR2 YSLEER come from the germline V gene. The V gene lost 0 bases and the J gene lost 1 base, with 7 bases spanning the gap. The CDR3 length is 14 residues. The CDR3 is CASSQDWVSYEQYF. The CDR3 nucleotides read TGCGCCAGCAGCCAAGATTGGGTATCCTACGAGCAGTACTTC.

The rearrangement joins TRBV28 to TRBJ1-1; D is uncertain. The CDR3 sequence is 14 residues long. V lost 2 bases and J 4 bases, leaving 11 bases between the germline ends. Per germline, CDR1 MDHEN and CDR2 SYDVKM. CDR3 amino acids: CASSLRPGSTEAFF. CDR3 sequence (DNA): TGTGCCAGCAGTTTAAGGCCGGGATCCACTGAAGCTTTCTTT.

This clone was counted once. This chain joins TRBV27 and TRBJ2-6, with D perhaps TRBD1 or TRBD2 (6 bases each). CDR3 length: 16 residues. In germline, CDR1 is MNHEY, CDR2 SMNVEV (reference sequence). Between the trimmed V and J ends, which lost 3 bases and 2 bases, there was a span of 11 bases. The CDR3 is CASSLRGHPGANVLTF. CDR3 sequence (DNA): TGTGCCAGCAGTTTGCGGGGACATCCTGGGGCCAACGTCCTGACTTTC. The complete variable domain, with remaining parts taken from reference TRBV27 and TRBJ2-6, reads EAQVTQNPRYLITVTGKKLTVTCSQNMNHEYMSWYRQDPGLGLRQIYYSMNVEVTDKGDVPEGYKVSRKEKRNFPLILESPSPNQTSLYFCASSLRGHPGANVLTFGAGSRLTVL.